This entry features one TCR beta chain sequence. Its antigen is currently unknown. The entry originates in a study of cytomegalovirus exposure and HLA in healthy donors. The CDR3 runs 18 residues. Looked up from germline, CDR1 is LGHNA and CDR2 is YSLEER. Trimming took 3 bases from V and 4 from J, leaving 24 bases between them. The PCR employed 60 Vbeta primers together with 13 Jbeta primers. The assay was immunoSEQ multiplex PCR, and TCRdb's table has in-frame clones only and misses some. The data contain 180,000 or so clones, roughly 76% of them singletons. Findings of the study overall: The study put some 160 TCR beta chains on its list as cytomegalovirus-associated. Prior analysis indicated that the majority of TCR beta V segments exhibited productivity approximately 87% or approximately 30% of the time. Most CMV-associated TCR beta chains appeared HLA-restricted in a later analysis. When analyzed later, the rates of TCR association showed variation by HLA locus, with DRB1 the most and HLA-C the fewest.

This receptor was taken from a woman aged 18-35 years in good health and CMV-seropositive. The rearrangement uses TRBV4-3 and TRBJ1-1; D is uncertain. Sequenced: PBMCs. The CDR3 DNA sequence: TGCGCCAGCAGCCACGCGCCCAGCCGGGGTGTCTGGGTCACTGAAGCTTTCTTT. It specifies CASSHAPSRGVWVTEAFF.